A selection of T cell receptor beta chains follows, all from one sample in a study of shared clonotypes between healthy human individuals. The protocol was immunoSEQ multiplex PCR, while the TCRdb copy is restricted to in-frame clones and leaves out a portion. The table has approximately 810,000 clones, nearly 95% seen once. The sequenced sample was naive CD8+ T cells sorted from blood. Receptors originate from a man in his thirties or forties in good health. Both conserved end residues are part of each CDR3. D genes are given only for firm matches. The listing skips clone size in some rows; elsewhere it reads once, few, many or a size class.

v_gene	abundance	d_gene	j_gene	CDR3nt	CDR3aa
TRBV5-1	.	.	TRBJ2-7	TGCGCCAGCAGCTTGGTTCCGGCAGGCTTCGACGAGCAGTACTTC	CASSLVPAGFDEQYF
TRBV28	.	TRBD2	TRBJ2-7	TGTGCCAGCAGCATTAGCGGGAGAAGGAGCGAGCAGTACTTC	CASSISGRRSEQYF
TRBV6-1	few	.	TRBJ2-1	TGTGCCAGCAGTAGGACATTGTACAATGAGCAGTTCTTC	CASSRTLYNEQFF
TRBV30	.	.	TRBJ1-1	TGTGCCTGGAACGCTCTGAACACTGAAGCTTTCTTT	CAWNALNTEAFF
TRBV30	.	.	TRBJ2-7	TGTGCCTGGGACGGCCTCACTACCGAGCAGTACTTC	CAWDGLTTEQYF
TRBV7-9	.	TRBD2	TRBJ2-1	TGTGCCAGCAGGTCGGGACTAGCGGGACAGAATGAGCAGTTCTTC	CASRSGLAGQNEQFF
TRBV28	.	.	TRBJ1-1	TGTGCCAGCAGTTTGGACATGGGGGGCCTTATGAACACTGAAGCTTTCTTT	CASSLDMGGLMNTEAFF
TRBV7-9	.	TRBD1	TRBJ2-7	TGTGCCAGCAGCCCAGTGACCGGGACAGGGGCCGAGCAGTACTTC	CASSPVTGTGAEQYF
TRBV7-5	.	.	TRBJ2-7	TGTGTCAGAAGCGCCGGGACGGAAGACTACGAGCAGTACTTC	CVRSAGTEDYEQYF
TRBV2	.	TRBD2	TRBJ2-1	TGTGCCAGCAGTGAAACTAGCGGGACCTACAATGAGCAGTTCTTC	CASSETSGTYNEQFF
TRBV6-5	once	TRBD1	TRBJ2-7	TGTGCCAGCAGCCTGACAGGGGGGCGTGGGTACGAGCAGTACTTC	CASSLTGGRGYEQYF
TRBV5-6	once	.	TRBJ2-2	TGTGCCAGCAGCCTCGACAGCCTGTACACCGGGGAGCTGTTTTTT	CASSLDSLYTGELFF
TRBV19	once	TRBD1	TRBJ2-7	TGTGCCAGTAGTACCGTGGGACAGGGCCTCCACGAGCAGTACTTC	CASSTVGQGLHEQYF
TRBV7-9	.	.	TRBJ2-3	TGTGCCAGCAGCTTATCCGCTGGCACGGGCACAGATACGCAGTATTTT	CASSLSAGTGTDTQYF
TRBV6-1	.	.	TRBJ1-5	TGTGCCAGCAGTGAAGCGTTACAGGAGTTACAGCCCCAGCATTTT	CASSEALQELQPQHF
TRBV5-5	.	TRBD2	TRBJ2-3	TGTGCCAGCAGCTTTCTAGCGGAGACAGATACGCAGTATTTT	CASSFLAETDTQYF
TRBV29-1	.	.	TRBJ1-1	TGCAGCGTTGAAGGTACCGTGGAACAGATGAACACTGAAGCTTTCTTT	CSVEGTVEQMNTEAFF